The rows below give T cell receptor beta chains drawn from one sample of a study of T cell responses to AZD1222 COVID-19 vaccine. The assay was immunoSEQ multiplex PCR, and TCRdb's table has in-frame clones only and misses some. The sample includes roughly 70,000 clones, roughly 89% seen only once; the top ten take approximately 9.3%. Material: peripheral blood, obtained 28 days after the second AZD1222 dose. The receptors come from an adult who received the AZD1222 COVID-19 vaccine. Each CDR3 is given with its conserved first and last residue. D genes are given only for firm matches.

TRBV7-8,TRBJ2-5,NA,CASSHYRDKQETQYF
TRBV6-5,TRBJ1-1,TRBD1,CASSRDRGRAFF
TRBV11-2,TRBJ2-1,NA,CASSLNPLGVRSYNEQFF
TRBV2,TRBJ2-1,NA,CASSESEYLQFF
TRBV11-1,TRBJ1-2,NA,CASSLALGYGYTF
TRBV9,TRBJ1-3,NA,CASSVDGGMLGNTIYF
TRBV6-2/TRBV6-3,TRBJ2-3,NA,CASSYSRGRGTDTQYF
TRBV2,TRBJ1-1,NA,CASSEARTAFNTEAFF
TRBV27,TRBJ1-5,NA,CASSLSYRRSNQPQHF
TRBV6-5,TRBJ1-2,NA,CASRDNGANYGYTF
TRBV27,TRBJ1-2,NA,CASKGLSGGLGYGYTF
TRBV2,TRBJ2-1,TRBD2,CATAGLAYYNEQFF
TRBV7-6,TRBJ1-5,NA,CASSLIPSGGQPQHF
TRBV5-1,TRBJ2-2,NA,CASSRQRNTGELFF
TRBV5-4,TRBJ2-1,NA,CASTAQSSYNEQFF
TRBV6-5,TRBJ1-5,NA,CASRTGNQPQHF
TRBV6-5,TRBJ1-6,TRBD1,CASSYSGDRASPLHF
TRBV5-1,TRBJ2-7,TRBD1,CASSLAGIGTGGLYEQYF
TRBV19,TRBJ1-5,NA,CASSIDWAGLNSNQPQHF
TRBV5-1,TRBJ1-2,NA,CASSLRDPMGYGYTF
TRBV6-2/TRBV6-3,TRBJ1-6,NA,CASSYGGSYNSPLHF
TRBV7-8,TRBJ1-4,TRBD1,CASSFRTGEREKLFF
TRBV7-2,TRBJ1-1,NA,CASSTTRVGTEAFF
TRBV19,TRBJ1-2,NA,CASSMRIRGNWGYGYTF
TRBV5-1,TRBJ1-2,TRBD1,CASRLGGPNYGYTF
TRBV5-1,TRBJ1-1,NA,CASNVDWGPMNTEAFF
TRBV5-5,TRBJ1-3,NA,CASSAAGVWNTIYF
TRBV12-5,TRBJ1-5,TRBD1,CASGSGTGAYNQPQHF
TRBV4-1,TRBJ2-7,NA,CASSQADRAYEQYF
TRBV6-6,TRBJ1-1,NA,CASSRQPGLWGVEAFF
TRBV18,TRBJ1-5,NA,CASSLGAPGSNQPQHF
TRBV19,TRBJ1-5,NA,CATSDRFNNQPQHF
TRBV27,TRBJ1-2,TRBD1,CASSPGTGLVNYGYTF
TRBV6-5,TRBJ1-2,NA,CASSYKGPSYGYTF
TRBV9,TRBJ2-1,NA,CASSVGPQSLPEQFF
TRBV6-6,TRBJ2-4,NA,CASSLKTLAKNIQYF
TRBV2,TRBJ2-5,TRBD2,CASSGGTSGVLQETQYF
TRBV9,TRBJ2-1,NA,CASSVGGRGFPNEQFF
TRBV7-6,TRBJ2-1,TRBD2,CASSLDPSGSSYNEQFF
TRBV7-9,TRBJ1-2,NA,CASSPDTRPGYTF
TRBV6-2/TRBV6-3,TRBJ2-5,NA,CASSYTAGQETQYF